The TCR beta chain under discussion was sequenced for a study of T cell responses to AZD1222 COVID-19 vaccine. The CDR3 extends over 17 amino acids. V was clipped by 1 base and J by 6 bases; unmatched bases: 13. Germline loops: CDR1 LNHDA, CDR2 SQIVND (reference sequence). Sequencing used immunoSEQ multiplex PCR; TCRdb keeps in-frame clones, though not all of them. Of about 120,000 clones listed, about 89% are singletons. This receptor was identified in an adult in good health. The sample in question was peripheral blood, obtained on day 0 of AZD1222 vaccination. The chain links TRBV19 to TRBJ1-2; 8 bases agree with TRBD1. The CDR3 region is CASSIGDRWPSGDGYTF. The CDR3 DNA sequence: TGTGCCAGTAGTATAGGGGACAGGTGGCCAAGCGGCGATGGCTACACCTTC.